The present T cell receptor beta chain was sequenced within a study of CD8 T cells in Susac syndrome. RNA was extracted with the RNeasy kit, and a quantity of 0.5 to 1 ug was reverse transcribed using random hexamers. Across 54 Vbeta and 13 Jbeta, immunoSEQ multiplex PCR amplified TCR beta CDR3. MiXCR, run by TCRdb on the immunoSEQ multiplex PCR reads, gives a single entry per CDR3 protein. Of 150,000 to 250,000 distinct CDR3 sequences detected, 90% to 95% appear once; the ten largest clones hold about 0.096%. The authors sequenced TCR beta from blood CD8+ and CD4+ T cells. Sequencing used CD4+ T cells from PBMCs. The source of this sequence is a human donor with multiple sclerosis.

The CDR3 DNA is TGTGCCAGCAGCCCCCAACCGGTGGGAGATACGCAGTATTTT. Translating it yields CASSPQPVGDTQYF. The chain recombines TRBV11-2 with TRBJ2-3; D gene ambiguous. V was pared by 5 bases and J by 5 bases, with 14 bases between. CDR1 and CDR2 from the germline V gene are SGHAT and FQNNGV. There are 14 residues in the CDR3.